These 18 T cell receptor beta chains came from one sample sequenced in a study of blood T cells in healthy people across ages. For the second PCR, which ran for 7 to 11 cycles, a sample-barcoded 5' primer and a J-beta primer mix were used. TCRdb itself ran the 5' RACE reads through MiXCR, one entry per CDR3 protein. The sample has more than 550,000 distinct CDR3 sequences, about 20% seen once; the top ten hold around a fifth. Sequences were obtained from blood. The source of these receptors is a man aged 65 to 85 in good health.

The CDR3 reads CASSASAGTQETQYF. In DNA, the CDR3 is TGTGCCAGCAGCGCCTCAGCGGGAACCCAAGAGACCCAGTACTTC. The chain is built from TRBV9 and TRBJ2-5, with TRBD2 matching 7 bases. CDR3 length: 15 amino acids. Germline values: CDR1 SGDLS, CDR2 YYNGEE. V dropped 3 bases and J dropped 1; count of bases not matched to a gene: 6.

The table lists this clonotype with a few counts. The chain is built from TRBV18 and TRBJ1-4; D unclear. This CDR3 comprises 15 residues. Germline values: CDR1 KGHSH, CDR2 LQKENI. V lost 6 bases and J 0 bases, leaving 11 bases between the germline ends. CDR3 bases: TGTGCCAGCTCCTTGTCAAGTACAACTAATGAAAAACTGTTTTTT. Translation: CASSLSSTTNEKLFF.

CDR3 protein: CASNSDRGTETQYF. The CDR3 DNA reads TGTGCCAGCAACTCCGACAGGGGGACAGAGACCCAGTACTTC. The V and J genes are TRBV2 and TRBJ2-5; 9 nucleotides line up with TRBD1. V dropped 7 bases and J dropped 4; count of bases not matched to a gene: 7. Germline V gene lookup returns CDR1 SNHLY and CDR2 FYNNEI. This CDR3 has 14 amino acids.

The rearrangement links TRBV12-3 or TRBV12-4 to TRBJ1-3; D is undetermined. Between the trimmed V and J ends, which lost 3 bases and 2 bases, there was a span of 2 bases. CDR3 length: 12 amino acids. This chain's CDR3 is CASSFAGNTIYF. CDR3 nucleotide sequence: TGTGCCAGCAGTTTTGCTGGAAACACCATATATTTT.

Here the CDR3 reads CSASGVADTQYF. DNA of the CDR3: TGCAGTGCTAGTGGAGTGGCAGATACGCAGTATTTT. The chain employs TRBV20-1 and TRBJ2-3; the D is unclear. Trimming removed 3 bases from V and 4 bases from J, with 8 bases in between. CDR1 DFQATT and CDR2 SNEGSKA come from the germline V gene (reference sequence). This CDR3 is built from 12 residues.

This clonotype was counted at least ten times. The chain links TRBV10-3 to TRBJ2-3; D is uncertain. The V and J ends lost 0 bases and 2 bases respectively, with 9 bases between them. Germline loops: CDR1 ENHRY, CDR2 SYGVKD. There are 15 residues in the CDR3. The CDR3 DNA reads as TGTGCCATCAGTGAGTCGACTGGTACCACAGATACGCAGTATTTT. Its translation: CAISESTGTTDTQYF.

Comments on this clonotype: Relative to the germline gene, one junction end is altered; a read error may explain this. The rearrangement joins TRBV12-3 or TRBV12-4 to TRBJ1-1; D uncertain. The CDR3 has 13 amino acids. The CDR3 region has the DNA TGTGCCAGCAGTTTGACGGTGAACACTGGAGCTTTCTTT. Translating gives CASSLTVNTGAFF.

This chain connects TRBV5-5 to TRBJ2-1; TRBD2 might be the D (6 bases). The CDR3 is 14 residues long. With 5 bases removed from V and 8 bases from J, the gap between germline ends came to 17 bases. The germline V gene has CDR1 SGHKS and CDR2 YYEKEE (reference sequence). CDR3 protein: CASRTPVAGHEQFF. CDR3 bases: TGTGCCAGCAGGACACCGGTTGCGGGGCATGAGCAGTTCTTC.

This sequence joins TRBV20-1 and TRBJ2-7, with 8 bases fitting TRBD1. Trimming cost V 5 bases and J 3 bases; bases outside gene matches: 9. There are 14 residues in the CDR3. In germline, CDR1 is DFQATT, CDR2 SNEGSKA (reference sequence). CDR3 residues: CSARQRTGNYEQYF. Written as DNA, the CDR3 is TGCAGTGCTCGACAGAGGACAGGGAACTACGAGCAGTACTTC.

Note on this clonotype: The junction and the germline gene differ at one end; a read error may be behind it. The rearrangement links TRBV4-1 to TRBJ1-1; D is perhaps TRBD1 (5 bases). This CDR3 spans 16 amino acids. Germline loops: CDR1 MGHRA, CDR2 YSYEKL. The CDR3 region has the DNA TGCGCCGGCAGCCGGGACGGCGCCTTAATGAACACTGAAGCTTTCTTT. This gives the protein CAGSRDGALMNTEAFF.

This chain joins TRBV27 and TRBJ2-6, with D perhaps matching TRBD1 or TRBD2 (5 bases each). V was clipped by 4 bases and J by 4 bases, with 17 bases between them. The CDR3 spans 17 residues. Germline CDR1 reads MNHEY; CDR2 reads SMNVEV (reference sequence). CDR3 sequence: CASSSRATGSGANVLTF. CDR3 sequence (DNA): TGTGCCAGCAGTTCCAGGGCTACGGGGTCCGGGGCCAACGTCCTGACTTTC.

Only a few counts were recorded for this clonotype. This chain joins TRBV19 and TRBJ1-5; possible D gene TRBD1, 6 bases. V was cut by 9 bases and J by 7 bases, with 16 bases left in between. Germline V gives CDR1 LNHDA, CDR2 SQIVND (reference sequence). There are 13 residues in the CDR3. The chain's CDR3 is CASCGGARQPQHF. CDR3 in DNA: TGTGCCAGCTGCGGGGGGGCTCGACAGCCCCAGCATTTT.

A few counts support this clonotype. V is TRBV28 and J is TRBJ2-7, with D perhaps TRBD2 (6 bases). Germline V gene sequence: CDR1 MDHEN, CDR2 SYDVKM. The CDR3 contains 13 residues. V was pared by 6 bases and J by 2 bases, with 11 bases between. CDR3 sequence reads: CASSGGITYEQYF. DNA for the CDR3: TGTGCCAGCAGCGGCGGGATAACCTACGAGCAGTACTTC. Full variable domain (rest looked up from reference TRBV28 and TRBJ2-7): DVKVTQSSRYLVKRTGEKVFLECVQDMDHENMFWYRQDPGLGLRLIYFSYDVKMKEKGDIPEGYSVSREKKERFSLILESASTNQTSMYLCASSGGITYEQYFGPGTRLTVT.

This clonotype occurred a few times. The rearrangement uses TRBV12-3 or TRBV12-4 and TRBJ2-4, with D maybe TRBD1 (6 bases). The V end lost 6 bases, the J end lost 0 bases, and 15 bases lay between the germline ends. The CDR3 loop spans 16 amino acids. CDR3 region: CASSQTQGLAKNIQYF. CDR3 sequence (DNA): TGTGCCAGCAGCCAGACACAGGGTCTAGCCAAAAACATTCAGTACTTC.

The chain's CDR3 is CASSFGTDQSYEQYF. The DNA of the CDR3 is TGCGCCAGCAGCTTTGGGACGGATCAGTCCTACGAGCAGTACTTC. The chain joins TRBV5-1 to TRBJ2-7; D is tentatively TRBD1 or TRBD2 (5 bases each). Trimming stripped 2 bases from V and 1 base from J, with 13 bases between. Germline CDR1 SGHRS, CDR2 YFSETQ. The CDR3 length is 15 residues.

This clonotype was observed a few times. This chain connects TRBV30 to TRBJ2-1, with TRBD2 identical over 9 bases. The CDR3 is made up of 12 amino acids. In germline, CDR1 is GTSNPN, CDR2 SVGIG (reference sequence). The J segment lost 10 bases and the V segment lost 0 bases, leaving 1 base of the junction unmatched. The CDR3 reads CAWSVLAGEQFF. The CDR3 DNA reads TGTGCCTGGAGTGTCCTAGCGGGGGAGCAGTTCTTC.

V is TRBV2 and J is TRBJ1-3; D may be TRBD1 (5 bases). The CDR3 runs 14 residues. V gave up 8 bases and J gave up 1 base, with 12 bases separating them. CDR1 is SNHLY and CDR2 is FYNNEI in the germline V gene. The CDR3 DNA reads as TGTGCCAGCTCGGGGGTCCGATCTGGAAACACCATATATTTT. Translating gives CASSGVRSGNTIYF.

This clonotype appeared a few times. The chain links TRBV7-9 to TRBJ2-5; 8 bases are a match to TRBD1. Germline CDR1 SEHNR, CDR2 FQNEAQ (reference sequence). V dropped 5 bases and J dropped 0; count of bases not matched to a gene: 8. The CDR3 runs 16 residues. The CDR3 loop is CASSPTTGANQETQYF. CDR3 in DNA: TGTGCCAGCAGCCCTACGACAGGGGCCAACCAAGAGACCCAGTACTTC.